This is a list of T cell receptor beta chains from one sample in a study of beta chain features in type 1 diabetes. Libraries were prepared by immunoSEQ multiplex PCR; TCRdb keeps only in-frame clonotypes and omits some of them. The sample has tens of thousands of clones, around three fifths seen once; the top ten hold 2% to 3%. The source material was Tregs from blood. Receptors originate from a woman aged 25 to 39 with type 1 diabetes. Both conserved end residues are part of each CDR3. A D gene is named only where the DNA matches it firmly. Part of the rows lack a size; the others show once, few, many or a class for expanded clones.

clone size,D gene,J gene,V gene,CDR3 protein,CDR3 DNA
medium-sized,NA,TRBJ2-1,TRBV7-9,CASSLEPQLGPYNEQFF,TGTGCCAGCAGCTTAGAGCCCCAACTAGGACCCTACAATGAGCAGTTCTTC
few,NA,TRBJ1-4,TRBV28,CATNNEKLFF,TGTGCCACCAATAATGAAAAACTGTTTTTT
NA,TRBD2,TRBJ2-7,TRBV4-2,CASSQDFREGGYEQYF,TGTGCCAGCAGCCAAGATTTTCGGGAGGGGGGGTACGAGCAGTACTTC
NA,TRBD2,TRBJ2-7,TRBV5-1,CASSLAGLAVGEQYF,TGCGCCAGCAGCTTGGCCGGGCTAGCGGTCGGCGAGCAGTACTTC
few,TRBD1,TRBJ1-3,TRBV5-1,CASSRATGDSGNTIYF,TGCGCCAGCAGCCGCGCGACAGGGGACTCTGGAAACACCATATATTTT
few,TRBD2,TRBJ2-1,TRBV14,CASSQQLGLAASYNEQFF,TGTGCCAGCAGCCAACAACTCGGGCTAGCGGCCTCCTACAATGAGCAGTTCTTC
NA,NA,TRBJ2-2,TRBV11-2,CASSRAGTNTGELFF,TGTGCCAGCAGCCGTGCCGGGACAAACACCGGGGAGCTGTTTTTT
NA,NA,TRBJ1-5,TRBV28,CASSLPRVYSNQPQHF,TGTGCCAGCAGTTTACCTAGAGTTTATAGCAATCAGCCCCAGCATTTT
NA,TRBD2,TRBJ2-3,TRBV5-1,CANSFVAGEGADTQYF,TGCGCCAACAGCTTCGTAGCGGGAGAAGGGGCAGATACGCAGTATTTT
NA,TRBD1,TRBJ1-2,TRBV19,CASSTGQGGLGVRYTF,TGTGCCAGTAGTACCGGACAGGGGGGTTTGGGCGTCCGCTACACCTTC
NA,NA,TRBJ2-1,TRBV11-2,CASSLVSSDGEQFF,TGTGCCAGCAGCTTAGTTAGTAGCGACGGTGAGCAGTTCTTC
NA,NA,TRBJ1-2,TRBV29-1,CSVDVQGIYGYTF,TGCAGCGTTGATGTGCAGGGAATCTATGGCTACACCTTC
NA,NA,TRBJ1-1,TRBV5-1,CASSLEFTGRNTEAFF,TGCGCCAGCAGCTTGGAGTTTACAGGGAGGAACACTGAAGCTTTCTTT
once,TRBD2,TRBJ2-3,TRBV11-2,CASSRISGRLGDTQYF,TGTGCCAGCAGCCGTATTAGCGGGAGACTAGGAGATACGCAGTATTTT
NA,NA,TRBJ2-2,TRBV25-1,CASSQRQIIGELFF,TGTGCCAGCTCCCAACGACAGATCATCGGGGAGCTGTTTTTT
NA,NA,TRBJ1-2,TRBV29-1,CSVASTGLGYTF,TGCAGCGTTGCCTCTACAGGGCTTGGCTACACCTTC
NA,TRBD2,TRBJ2-1,TRBV10-3,CAALAGVGNNEQFF,TGTGCCGCCCTAGCGGGAGTGGGGAACAATGAGCAGTTCTTC
NA,TRBD1,TRBJ1-5,TRBV9,CASSGTGNDSNQPQHF,TGTGCCAGCAGCGGGACAGGGAACGATAGCAATCAGCCCCAGCATTTT
NA,NA,TRBJ1-1,TRBV7-8,CASSLYVLNTEAFF,TGTGCCAGCAGCTTATATGTTCTGAACACTGAAGCTTTCTTT
NA,NA,TRBJ2-6,TRBV15,CATSRGTESGANVLTF,TGTGCCACCAGCAGAGGTACAGAATCTGGGGCCAACGTCCTGACTTTC
NA,TRBD1,TRBJ2-3,TRBV7-9,CASSLGLDRGLRTDTQYF,TGTGCCAGCAGCTTAGGACTAGACAGGGGGCTAAGAACAGATACGCAGTATTTT
NA,NA,TRBJ1-1,TRBV5-1,CASSLSYGGIRTEAFF,TGCGCCAGCAGCTTGTCCTACGGGGGGATACGGACTGAAGCTTTCTTT
few,NA,TRBJ1-2,TRBV18,CASSPQGTGYTF,TGTGCCAGCTCACCGCAGGGGACTGGCTACACCTTC
NA,TRBD1,TRBJ2-1,TRBV5-6,CASSPGTGTYNEQFF,TGTGCCAGCAGCCCCGGGACAGGGACCTACAATGAGCAGTTCTTC
few,TRBD1,TRBJ2-7,TRBV6-5,CASSYSGTGVNYEQYF,TGTGCCAGCAGTTACTCAGGGACAGGGGTAAACTACGAGCAGTACTTC
NA,TRBD2,TRBJ2-1,TRBV18,CASSPLLAGGPNEQFF,TGTGCCAGCTCACCGCTACTAGCGGGAGGGCCCAATGAGCAGTTCTTC
NA,NA,TRBJ2-7,TRBV5-1,CASSRDTYYEQYF,TGCGCCAGCAGTCGGGACACCTACTACGAGCAGTACTTC
NA,TRBD2,TRBJ2-1,TRBV5-4,CASSFGLAGGRSYNEQFF,TGTGCCAGCAGCTTTGGACTAGCGGGAGGGCGCTCCTACAATGAGCAGTTCTTC
NA,TRBD2,TRBJ2-1,TRBV11-2,CASSSGRAGVQFF,TGTGCCAGCAGTAGCGGGAGGGCCGGAGTGCAGTTCTTC
NA,TRBD1,TRBJ2-5,TRBV7-9,CASSSTQGAGETQYF,TGTGCCAGCAGCTCGACCCAGGGGGCGGGCGAGACCCAGTACTTC
NA,NA,TRBJ1-2,TRBV6-6,CASSFVAEDGGYTF,TGTGCCAGCAGTTTTGTAGCGGAGGACGGCGGCTACACCTTC
once,NA,TRBJ2-2,TRBV2,CATGTMNTGELFF,TGTGCCACCGGGACAATGAACACCGGGGAGCTGTTTTTT
NA,NA,TRBJ1-6,TRBV5-6,CASSLLGGPANSPLHF,TGTGCCAGCAGCTTATTAGGAGGGCCTGCTAATTCACCCCTCCACTTT
NA,NA,TRBJ1-5,TRBV6-5,CASRLHSNQPQHF,TGTGCCAGCAGGTTACATAGCAATCAGCCCCAGCATTTT
NA,NA,TRBJ2-7,TRBV4-1,CASSQDWKVRREYSYEQYF,TGCGCCAGCAGCCAAGATTGGAAGGTCAGGCGCGAGTACTCCTACGAGCAGTACTTC
few,TRBD2,TRBJ2-1,TRBV30,CAWRVYMTSGSDNEQFF,TGTGCCTGGAGAGTTTATATGACTAGCGGGAGTGATAATGAGCAGTTCTTC
NA,TRBD1,TRBJ2-7,TRBV7-2,CASSVDRGYYEQYF,TGTGCCAGCAGCGTGGACAGGGGATACTACGAGCAGTACTTC
NA,NA,TRBJ2-1,TRBV7-5,CARSLLAGAYNEQFF,TGTGCCAGAAGCTTACTAGCGGGAGCTTACAATGAGCAGTTCTTC
NA,NA,TRBJ2-2,TRBV18,CASSPTGTGGELFF,TGTGCCAGCTCACCTACAGGGACCGGCGGGGAGCTGTTTTTT
NA,TRBD1,TRBJ1-2,TRBV7-2,CASSSYRGSNYGYTF,TGTGCCAGCAGCTCCTACAGGGGCTCTAACTATGGCTACACCTTC
once,NA,TRBJ2-2,TRBV28,CASTPPTSTGELFF,TGTGCCAGCACACCGCCCACATCCACCGGGGAGCTGTTTTTT
NA,NA,TRBJ1-5,TRBV7-8,CASSSTGLYQPQHF,TGTGCCAGCAGCTCAACAGGGTTATATCAGCCCCAGCATTTT
NA,TRBD1,TRBJ1-1,TRBV5-4,CASSSRLTGGNTEAFF,TGTGCCAGCAGCTCAAGATTAACAGGGGGCAACACTGAAGCTTTCTTT
NA,TRBD2,TRBJ2-1,TRBV2,CASRVAGGNEQFF,TGTGCCAGCAGGGTAGCGGGAGGCAATGAGCAGTTCTTC
NA,NA,TRBJ1-2,TRBV7-8,CASSLTELSYGYTF,TGTGCCAGCAGCTTAACGGAGTTATCCTATGGCTACACCTTC